The 25 T cell receptor beta chains below all came from one sample that was sequenced in a study of T cells in Graves' hyperthyroidism and ophthalmopathy. RNA transcripts gave rise to amplified TCR beta CDR3 regions. A set of HTBI primers served as the primers for a first-round RT-PCR of the TCR CDR3. One entry per CDR3 protein, called by TCRdb with MiXCR from the multiplex PCR reads. The data show around 380,000 distinct CDR3 sequences, with about 13% seen just once and around 20% held by the top ten. Input material: blood. Source of these receptors: a man aged 25 to 40 with Graves' hyperthyroidism that later progressed to Graves' ophthalmopathy.

This clonotype was seen repeatedly, ten times or more. V gene TRBV12-3 or TRBV12-4 combines with J gene TRBJ1-4; 7 bases map to TRBD1. CDR3 length: 14 amino acids. V dropped 2 bases and J dropped 8; count of bases not matched to a gene: 5. The CDR3 loop reads CASSLYRGGEKLFF. CDR3 nucleotides: TGTGCCAGCAGTTTATACAGGGGAGGAGAAAAACTGTTTTTT.

The chain combines TRBV4-1 with TRBJ2-5; 10 bases map to TRBD1. The CDR3 has 16 amino acids. Germline-derived CDR1 and CDR2 are MGHRA and YSYEKL. The V segment lost 0 bases and the J segment 4 bases; nucleotides outside the gene matches: 5. In nucleotides, the CDR3 is TGCGCCAGCAGCCAAGAGTGGGACAGGGGAAGAGAGACCCAGTACTTC. Translating gives CASSQEWDRGRETQYF.

In this sample, this clonotype turned up many times. The chain recombines TRBV20-1 with TRBJ1-5, with D perhaps matching TRBD1 (5 bases). This CDR3 region has 15 residues. The germline V gene has CDR1 DFQATT and CDR2 SNEGSKA (reference sequence). V was shortened by 5 bases and J by 3 bases, with 17 bases between the two germline ends. CDR3 sequence: CSAHTGYGLNQPQHF. CDR3 bases: TGCAGTGCTCACACAGGATATGGACTCAATCAGCCCCAGCATTTT.

This clonotype was counted a few times. The chain is built from TRBV18 and TRBJ2-7, with D tentatively TRBD2 (5 bases). With 0 bases removed from V and 4 bases from J, the gap between germline ends came to 10 bases. Germline V gives CDR1 KGHSH, CDR2 LQKENI. The CDR3 spans 14 residues. The CDR3 DNA is TGTGCCAGCTCACCACCGACGGGGATTTACGAGCAGTACTTC. Residues: CASSPPTGIYEQYF. Full variable domain (rest looked up from reference TRBV18 and TRBJ2-7): NAGVMQNPRHLVRRRGQEARLRCSPMKGHSHVYWYRQLPEEGLKFMVYLQKENIIDESGMPKERFSAEFPKEGPSILRIQQVVRGDSAAYFCASSPPTGIYEQYFGPGTRLTVT.

This sequence joins TRBV11-3 and TRBJ2-6; tentatively, D is TRBD2 (6 bases). The V end lost 5 bases, the J end lost 3 bases, and 20 bases lay between the germline ends. This CDR3 comprises 18 residues. Germline V CDR1 and CDR2: SGHNT, YENEEA. CDR3 DNA sequence: TGTGCCAGCAGCCCACGGGGGACTGCAACTGTTGGGGCCAACGTCCTGACTTTC. The encoded protein is CASSPRGTATVGANVLTF.

The chain employs TRBV9 and TRBJ2-7; D call uncertain. Between the trimmed V and J ends, which lost 2 bases and 0 bases, there was a span of 15 bases. This CDR3 has 16 amino acids. CDR1 SGDLS and CDR2 YYNGEE come from the germline V gene. The CDR3: CASSVASGLASYEQYF. CDR3 DNA: TGTGCCAGCAGCGTGGCCTCGGGTCTCGCCTCCTACGAGCAGTACTTC. Full variable domain (missing parts from reference TRBV9 and TRBJ2-7): DSGVTQTPKHLITATGQRVTLRCSPRSGDLSVYWYQQSLDQGLQFLIQYYNGEERAKGNILERFSAQQFPDLHSELNLSSLELGDSALYFCASSVASGLASYEQYFGPGTRLTVT.

This clonotype was observed many times. This chain connects TRBV12-3 or TRBV12-4 to TRBJ2-5; D may be TRBD1 (6 bases). Trimming pared 3 bases from V and 2 bases from J, leaving 10 bases between. This CDR3 has 14 residues. The chain's CDR3 is CASSLRGSQETQYF. DNA for the CDR3: TGTGCCAGCAGTTTGAGGGGGTCACAAGAGACCCAGTACTTC.

This clonotype has a count of ten or more. This chain uses TRBV11-2 with TRBJ2-7; 7 nucleotides agree with TRBD1. The V gene end was trimmed by 5 bases and the J gene end by 4 bases; junction bases not matched to a gene: 5. This CDR3 has 13 residues. Germline CDR1 SGHAT, CDR2 FQNNGV. CDR3 DNA: TGTGCCAGCAGCGCCCGGACAGGTTACGAGCAGTACTTC. As protein: CASSARTGYEQYF.

This clonotype turned up a few times. The chain combines TRBV28 with TRBJ1-5, with 9 bases matching TRBD1. CDR3 length: 15 amino acids. Germline lookup yields CDR1 MDHEN and CDR2 SYDVKM. V shed 4 bases, J shed 4 bases, and the junction held 5 bases outside the gene matches. The CDR3 protein is CASSSPQGANQPQHF. The CDR3, as DNA: TGTGCCAGCAGTTCCCCACAGGGGGCGAATCAGCCCCAGCATTTT.

This clonotype showed up just a few times. The chain has TRBV6-5 and TRBJ1-2, with 7 nucleotides matching TRBD1. Trimming removed 1 base from V and 8 bases from J; junction bases left unmatched: 7. The CDR3 has 14 residues. CDR1 is MNHEY and CDR2 is SVGAGI in the germline V gene. CDR3 in amino acids: CASSYFDREGGYTF. The CDR3 region has the DNA TGTGCCAGCAGTTACTTCGACAGGGAAGGCGGCTACACCTTC.

In this sample, this clonotype turned up a few times. The rearrangement uses TRBV7-8 and TRBJ2-3; D may be TRBD1 or TRBD2 (5 bases each). Trimming removed 4 bases from V and 8 bases from J, with 22 bases in between. The germline CDR1 and CDR2 sequences are SGHVS and FQNEAQ. The CDR3 runs to 16 residues. The CDR3 loop reads CASSSTGTDSRGTQYF. In DNA, the CDR3 is TGTGCCAGCAGCTCCACCGGGACGGACTCAAGAGGTACGCAGTATTTT.

This clonotype was picked up many times. The rearrangement links TRBV10-3 to TRBJ2-7; D gene unclear. The CDR3 has 13 amino acids. V lost 0 bases and J 4 bases, leaving 7 bases between the germline ends. Germline assignment: CDR1 ENHRY and CDR2 SYGVKD. The CDR3 spells CAISESVGYEQYF. The CDR3 DNA sequence: TGTGCCATCAGTGAGTCAGTGGGATACGAGCAGTACTTC.

This clonotype was seen at least ten times. The chain is built from TRBV7-9 and TRBJ2-5, with D perhaps TRBD1 or TRBD2 (5 bases each). The V and J ends lost 5 bases and 5 bases respectively, with 21 bases between them. Germline lookup yields CDR1 SEHNR and CDR2 FQNEAQ (reference sequence). This CDR3 comprises 16 residues. The CDR3 sequence is CASSPRRDGKGETQYF. DNA of the CDR3: TGTGCCAGCAGCCCCCGCCGGGACGGGAAGGGGGAGACCCAGTACTTC.

This clonotype was observed many times. The V gene is TRBV24-1, the J gene TRBJ1-5; unclear D gene. This CDR3 has 14 amino acids. Trimming pared 9 bases from V and 5 bases from J, leaving 16 bases between. CDR1 KGHDR and CDR2 SFDVKD come from the germline V gene. In nucleotides, the CDR3 is TGTGCCACCCAGGTAGATGGGCTGGATCAGCCCCAGCATTTT. Protein product: CATQVDGLDQPQHF.

Ten or more counts support this clonotype. The chain uses TRBV6-6 and TRBJ1-3; D is undetermined. V gave up 0 bases and J gave up 7 bases, with 13 bases separating them. This CDR3 is 15 amino acids long. Looked up from germline, CDR1 is MNHNY and CDR2 is SVGAGI (reference sequence). CDR3 loop: CASSYSDPGTNTIYF. CDR3 coding DNA: TGTGCCAGCAGTTACTCGGATCCGGGCACCAACACCATATATTTT.

The rearrangement links TRBV20-1 to TRBJ2-5; D not certain. The germline gives CDR1 DFQATT, CDR2 SNEGSKA (reference sequence). V was trimmed by 1 base and J by 2 bases, leaving 11 bases between them. The CDR3 loop spans 14 amino acids. The CDR3 region has the DNA TGCAGTGCTAGAGCCCCTCGGATGCAAGAGACCCAGTACTTC. It encodes CSARAPRMQETQYF.

This clonotype was seen many times. The chain couples TRBV20-1 to TRBJ2-7, with TRBD2 matching 8 bases. The V gene end was trimmed by 6 bases and the J gene end by 2 bases; junction bases not matched to a gene: 3. The V gene's germline CDR1 is DFQATT and CDR2 SNEGSKA (reference sequence). This CDR3 spans 12 amino acids. CDR3 nucleotides: TGCAGTGCGCCGGGACTAGCCTACGAGCAGTACTTC. This sequence encodes CSAPGLAYEQYF.

This clonotype was counted ten times or more. The gene calls are TRBV20-1 and TRBJ2-4; unclear D gene. The length of the CDR3 is 13 residues. Trimming cost V 3 bases and J 2 bases, with 8 bases left between them. Germline CDR1 DFQATT, CDR2 SNEGSKA (reference sequence). Written as DNA, the CDR3 is TGCAGTGCTAGTCACCGGACCAAAAACATTCAGTACTTC. Amino acids: CSASHRTKNIQYF.

This clonotype has a count of ten or more. The genes are TRBV12-3 or TRBV12-4 and TRBJ1-2; 7 bases line up with TRBD1. There are 15 residues in the CDR3. Trimming took 1 base from V and 1 from J; bases not matched to a gene: 3. The CDR3 region is CASSLGGQSNYGYTF. The CDR3 nucleotides are TGTGCCAGCAGTTTAGGGGGACAGAGTAACTATGGCTACACCTTC.

The V gene is TRBV20-1, the J gene TRBJ1-2; weak D call: TRBD1 (6 bases). Germline V gives CDR1 DFQATT, CDR2 SNEGSKA (reference sequence). Trimming pared 5 bases from V and 0 bases from J, leaving 16 bases between. This CDR3 has 15 residues. CDR3 protein: CSAQSPTGPNYGYTF. CDR3 DNA: TGCAGTGCTCAATCCCCGACAGGTCCTAACTATGGCTACACCTTC.

This clonotype occurred many times. This chain links TRBV6-1 with TRBJ2-3; the D gene is possibly TRBD2 (6 bases). The CDR3 runs to 16 residues. Looked up from germline, CDR1 is MNHNS and CDR2 is SASEGT. V was trimmed by 5 bases and J by 5 bases, leaving 20 bases between them. The CDR3 is CASSSSGQPAVDTQYF. The CDR3 DNA reads TGTGCCAGCAGTTCCAGCGGGCAACCCGCGGTAGATACGCAGTATTTT.

The sample holds many counts of this clonotype. The chain joins TRBV12-3 or TRBV12-4 to TRBJ1-1; no clear D. The CDR3 contains 14 residues. Trimming removed 0 bases from V and 4 bases from J, with 9 bases in between. Here the CDR3 reads CASSLALGLTEAFF. The CDR3 DNA reads TGTGCCAGCAGTTTAGCGCTGGGTCTCACTGAAGCTTTCTTT.

The V call is TRBV5-4, the J call TRBJ2-3; TRBD1 matches 9 bases. Per germline, CDR1 SGHNT and CDR2 YYREEE (reference sequence). The CDR3 covers 15 residues. V trimming: 0 bases; J trimming: 2 bases; junction bases outside the gene matches: 1. CDR3 DNA: TGTGCCAGCAGCTTGGGGGACAGGGCCACAGATACGCAGTATTTT. This codes for CASSLGDRATDTQYF.

This clonotype was observed once. A much larger clone differs by one base, so this may be a read error. The V call is TRBV10-3, the J call TRBJ1-5; D is uncertain. This CDR3 region has 13 residues. Germline V CDR1 and CDR2: ENHRY, SYGVKD. V lost 5 bases and J 3 bases, leaving 8 bases between the germline ends. CDR3 protein: CAISPYINQPQHF. In DNA form, the CDR3 reads TGTGCCATCAGTCCGTACATCAATCAGCCCCAGCATTTT.

The CDR3 here is CASEFGGRGGAGQPQHF. The DNA for the CDR3 is TGTGCCAGCGAATTCGGGGGGCGCGGGGGGGCCGGGCAGCCCCAGCATTTT. The chain links TRBV12-3 or TRBV12-4 to TRBJ1-5; possible D gene TRBD1, 6 bases. V was trimmed by 8 bases and J by 7 bases, leaving 27 bases between them. This CDR3 region has 17 residues.